The entry below gives a single T cell receptor beta chain sequence along with its context. This entry comes from a study of control samples from healthy donors and cancer patients. Data came from immunoSEQ multiplex PCR; TCRdb stores just in-frame clones and leaves some out. The sample yields approximately 160,000 clones, about 94% seen once. Between the trimmed V and J ends, which lost 7 bases and 5 bases, there was a span of 11 bases. This CDR3 spans 13 amino acids. Germline V lookup: CDR1 MGHRA, CDR2 YSYEKL. The chain is built from TRBV4-1 and TRBJ1-4; D is unclear. Input material: blood. This receptor was taken from a woman aged 30 to 39 in good health. CDR3 sequence: CASTFEANEKLFF. CDR3 nucleotides: TGCGCCAGCACCTTTGAGGCGAATGAAAAACTGTTTTTT.